Sequencing of this TCR beta chain was carried out in a study of CD8+ T cells in alopecia areata. General study findings and limits: Compared with mice, patients displayed less clear TCR sharing, possibly for HLA-related reasons.

Sequencing used cDNA as its template, made by extracting RNA and reverse transcribing it. TCRdb's table, derived via immunoSEQ multiplex PCR, lists solely in-frame clones and lacks some. The sample shows about 94,000 clones, over 70% of them seen only once. V dropped 0 bases and J dropped 5 bases, with 14 bases sitting between them. Per the germline V gene, CDR1 is SNHLY and CDR2 is FYNNEI. This CDR3 is 15 amino acids long. Stated treatment: oral pan-JAK inhibitor, 5-10 mg twice daily. Cell sorting was applied to PBMCs, and CD4+ and CD8+ T cells were collected. A note on this clone: The target antigen is unknown.

Source: CD8+ T cells sorted from blood, taken at week 44, from a patient treated with tofacitinib. This sequence was found in a human donor with alopecia areata. The chain uses TRBV2 and TRBJ2-7; tentatively, D is TRBD1 (6 bases). The CDR3 here is CASSEAPRQENEQYF. CDR3 in DNA: TGTGCCAGCAGTGAAGCGCCGAGACAGGAGAACGAGCAGTACTTC. Supplemented by reference TRBV2 and TRBJ2-7, the full variable domain reads EPEVTQTPSHQVTQMGQEVILRCVPISNHLYFYWYRQILGQKVEFLVSFYNNEISEKSEIFDDQFSVERPDGSNFTLKIRSTKLEDSAMYFCASSEAPRQENEQYFGPGTRLTVT.